This T cell receptor (beta chain) is from a study of OX40 agonist ivuxolimab in advanced cancers. Produced via immunoSEQ multiplex PCR; TCRdb's table is partial and in-frame only. Counted here are some 64,000 clones, about 80% occurring once; the ten biggest clones make up around 0.7%. The sampling schedule covered blood at baseline, cycle 4 day 1, and cycle 7 day 1. Per germline, CDR1 LNHNV and CDR2 YYDKDF (reference sequence). Trimming shortened V by 6 bases and J by 8 bases, and 11 bases separated the two germline ends. The CDR3 is 12 amino acids. The sequencing used CD4+ or CD8+ T cells sorted from blood, collected in a trial of the OX40 agonist ivuxolimab. The rearrangement links TRBV15 to TRBJ1-5; no reliable D call. The receptor's source is an adult with an advanced solid tumor such as melanoma, head and neck, liver or kidney cancer. The CDR3, as DNA: TGTGCCACCAGTTGGGCCCAAAAGCCCCAGCATTTT. It is translated as CATSWAQKPQHF.